A selection of T cell receptor beta chains follows, all from one sample in a study of blood T cell repertoires in COVID-19. Profiling relied on immunoSEQ multiplex PCR, and the TCRdb table lists in-frame clones only, not all of them. In the table there are a few hundred thousand clones, roughly 90% of which are singletons. Material for sequencing was peripheral blood. Every receptor here comes from a woman in her sixties with COVID-19, enrolled during active disease. Each CDR3 is given with its conserved first and last residue. The D gene is left open where the match is weak. Some rows have no size entry. The others give once, few or many, or a class for an expanded clone.

j_gene | d_gene | abundance | v_gene | CDR3aa | CDR3nt
TRBJ1-1 | . | . | TRBV6-5 | CATPWGGEAFF | TGTGCCACCCCCTGGGGGGGAGAAGCTTTCTTT
TRBJ1-4 | . | . | TRBV6-5 | CASSQRRHEKLFF | TGTGCCAGCAGCCAAAGGAGGCATGAAAAACTGTTTTTT
TRBJ1-3 | . | . | TRBV7-9 | CASSLEVPPGDF | TGTGCCAGCAGCTTAGAAGTCCCCCCCGGGGATTTT
TRBJ2-2 | TRBD2 | . | TRBV2 | CASSVSGGAPTGELFF | TGTGCCAGCAGTGTTAGCGGGGGGGCCCCCACCGGGGAGCTGTTTTTT
TRBJ1-3 | TRBD1 | . | TRBV19 | CASSTGTGGRNTIYF | TGTGCCAGTAGCACCGGGACAGGGGGCCGAAACACCATATATTTT
TRBJ2-7 | TRBD1 | once | TRBV7-3 | CASSLGQGNSYEQYF | TGTGCCAGCAGCTTGGGACAGGGGAACTCCTACGAGCAGTACTTC
TRBJ2-1 | TRBD2 | once | TRBV5-1 | CASGTSGGFYNEQFF | TGCGCCAGCGGGACTAGCGGGGGGTTCTACAATGAGCAGTTCTTC
TRBJ1-2 | . | . | TRBV5-1 | CASSFAGDGYTF | TGCGCCAGCAGCTTCGCAGGGGATGGCTACACCTTC
TRBJ1-6 | . | . | TRBV14 | CASSQQQNNNSPLHF | TGTGCCAGCAGCCAACAACAGAATAATAATTCACCCCTCCACTTT
TRBJ1-4 | . | . | TRBV15 | CATSRDWQEKLFF | TGTGCCACCAGCAGAGATTGGCAGGAAAAACTGTTTTTT
TRBJ2-7 | . | . | TRBV15 | CATSVRESSYEQYF | TGTGCCACCAGCGTCAGGGAAAGCTCCTACGAGCAGTACTTC
TRBJ2-3 | TRBD1 | . | TRBV2 | CASRMDRGPDTQYF | TGTGCCAGCAGGATGGACAGGGGGCCAGATACGCAGTATTTT